The next 20 T cell receptor beta chains were all read from a single sample in a study of blood T cell repertoires in COVID-19 (dated by TCRdb to about 2020). The method was the immunoSEQ multiplex PCR assay. TCRdb provides this immuneACCESS table in a form limited to in-frame rearrangements. Some clones are lacking; in checked studies, under half of them reflect an unresolved V gene, and why the rest are absent is not known. Across this sample there are about 270,000 clones, with 85% seen only once. The ten biggest clones cover 9.1% of the sample. Material: PBMCs or T cells enriched from blood (not recorded which). The source of these receptors is a woman between 45 and 65 years old with acute COVID-19.

The CDR3 sequence: CASSLGTGFSEAFF. In nucleotides, the CDR3 is TGTGCCAGCAGTTTAGGGACAGGGTTTTCTGAAGCTTTCTTT. This chain links TRBV27 with TRBJ1-1; 9 bases align to TRBD1. Germline trimming cut 2 bases from V and 6 bases from J; bases unmatched to any gene: 4. The CDR3 has 14 amino acids. The V gene's germline CDR1 is MNHEY and CDR2 SMNVEV (reference sequence).

This chain connects TRBV24-1 to TRBJ1-5; possible D gene TRBD1, 5 bases. CDR1 KGHDR and CDR2 SFDVKD come from the germline V gene. The CDR3 runs 17 residues. Trimming cost V 4 bases and J 3 bases, with 18 bases left between them. The CDR3, as DNA: TGTGCCACCAGTGAACCGACGGGGGGGGAGGACAATCAGCCCCAGCATTTT. Residues: CATSEPTGGEDNQPQHF.

The chain combines TRBV19 with TRBJ2-3; TRBD1 might be the D (6 bases). Germline lookup yields CDR1 LNHDA and CDR2 SQIVND (reference sequence). Trimming cost V 7 bases and J 3 bases, with 14 bases left between them. There are 14 residues in the CDR3. CDR3 sequence: CASTFGQITDTQYF. CDR3 nucleotide sequence: TGTGCCAGTACCTTTGGACAGATTACAGATACGCAGTATTTT.

The chain carries TRBV5-5 and TRBJ1-2; possibly TRBD1 for D (6 bases). The CDR3 length is 14 residues. V was clipped by 4 bases and J by 5 bases, with 15 bases between them. The germline CDR1 and CDR2 sequences are SGHKS and YYEKEE (reference sequence). CDR3 sequence (DNA): TGTGCCAGCAGCCGGGAGGTAGGGGGATATGGCTACACCTTC. As protein: CASSREVGGYGYTF.

This clone has just one count. This chain connects TRBV12-3 or TRBV12-4 to TRBJ1-4, with TRBD1 matching over 9 bases. The CDR3 runs 13 residues. With V trimmed by 3 bases and J by 11 bases, 4 bases remained unmatched. The CDR3 DNA reads TGTGCCAGCAGTTTGGGACAGGGACTCAAACTGTTTTTT. Translating gives CASSLGQGLKLFF.

The chain employs TRBV15 and TRBJ1-1; unclear D gene. CDR3 length: 13 amino acids. V was cut by 1 base and J by 4 bases, with 7 bases left in between. CDR1 is LNHNV, CDR2 YYDKDF, per germline (reference sequence). The CDR3 DNA reads TGTGCCACCAGCAGAGCTAGTCCCACTGAAGCTTTCTTT. It encodes CATSRASPTEAFF.

The rearrangement uses TRBV6-5 and TRBJ1-3; D is uncertain. V was pared by 4 bases and J by 2 bases, with 6 bases between. This CDR3 comprises 13 residues. The V gene's germline CDR1 is MNHEY and CDR2 SVGAGI. CDR3 amino acids: CASSFQTGNTIYF. Here the CDR3 DNA reads TGTGCCAGCAGTTTCCAGACTGGAAACACCATATATTTT.

This clone was detected once. The chain has TRBV7-9 and TRBJ1-2, with TRBD1 as a possible D gene (6 bases). Germline assignment: CDR1 SEHNR and CDR2 FQNEAQ (reference sequence). Trimming took 5 bases from V and 5 from J, leaving 21 bases between them. There are 16 residues in the CDR3. As DNA, the CDR3 is TGTGCCAGCAGCCTCTCCCCGGTAGGGGGTCTTTATGGCTACACCTTC. The encoded protein is CASSLSPVGGLYGYTF.

This sequence joins TRBV15 and TRBJ1-2; D is ambiguous. Germline CDR1 reads LNHNV; CDR2 reads YYDKDF (reference sequence). V was shortened by 0 bases and J by 4 bases, with 12 bases between the two germline ends. The CDR3 contains 15 residues. Written as DNA, the CDR3 is TGTGCCACCAGCAGAGATCTTGAGGTCGTCTATGGCTACACCTTC. This sequence encodes CATSRDLEVVYGYTF. The full variable domain, with the rest looked up from reference TRBV15 and TRBJ1-2, is DAMVIQNPRYQVTQFGKPVTLSCSQTLNHNVMYWYQQKSSQAPKLLFHYYDKDFNNEADTPDNFQSRRPNTSFCFLDIRSPGLGDTAMYLCATSRDLEVVYGYTFGSGTRLTVV.

The V call is TRBV7-9, the J call TRBJ1-2; D not resolved. Germline V gives CDR1 SEHNR, CDR2 FQNEAQ (reference sequence). Deletions cut 3 bases from V and 3 bases from J, with 8 bases between. The CDR3 runs 13 residues. The CDR3 DNA is TGTGCCAGCAGCTTCACAGTCGACTATGGCTACACCTTC. It is translated as CASSFTVDYGYTF.

J is TRBJ1-4 and V is TRBV7-9; no reliable D call. Trimming took off 2 bases at V and 7 bases at J, with 17 bases between the two ends. The CDR3 spans 16 residues. Germline assignment: CDR1 SEHNR and CDR2 FQNEAQ (reference sequence). The CDR3 protein is CASSLNGKGTREKLFF. CDR3 DNA sequence: TGTGCCAGCAGCTTAAACGGGAAGGGCACACGTGAAAAACTGTTTTTT.

The V gene is TRBV4-1, the J gene TRBJ2-2, with D tentatively TRBD1 (5 bases). The CDR3 consists of 18 residues. Trimming cost V 1 base and J 7 bases, with 22 bases left between them. Germline V gene data show CDR1 as MGHRA and CDR2 as YSYEKL. CDR3 in DNA: TGCGCCAGCAGCCAAGTTTACGGACACCGCCGTGCCTTCGGGGAGCTGTTTTTT. Protein: CASSQVYGHRRAFGELFF.

The chain employs TRBV12-3 or TRBV12-4 and TRBJ1-1; TRBD1 is a possible D gene (5 bases). Deletions cut 7 bases from V and 11 bases from J, with 14 bases between. The CDR3 is made up of 11 amino acids. This CDR3 reads CASTWGEMAFF. In DNA, the CDR3 is TGTGCCAGCACATGGGGGGAGATGGCTTTCTTT.

The chain has TRBV11-2 and TRBJ2-1; 10 positions agree with TRBD2. CDR1 is SGHAT, CDR2 FQNNGV, per germline. The CDR3 loop spans 17 amino acids. V was pared by 1 base and J by 4 bases, with 7 bases of the junction left unmatched. As DNA, the CDR3 is TGTGCCAGCAGCTTAGGAAGCGGGGGGGCGTCGTACAATGAGCAGTTCTTC. This codes for CASSLGSGGASYNEQFF.

This sequence joins TRBV12-5 and TRBJ1-6; a possible D gene is TRBD1 (5 bases). The germline V and J ends were trimmed by 4 bases and 4 bases, with 11 bases remaining between them. The CDR3 runs to 15 residues. Germline V gene lookup returns CDR1 LGHNT and CDR2 FRNRAP. CDR3: CASGSDSPYNSPLHF. DNA of the CDR3: TGTGCTAGTGGTTCTGACAGCCCTTATAATTCACCCCTCCACTTT. The variable domain in full, completed from reference TRBV12-5 and TRBJ1-6, reads DARVTQTPRHKVTEMGQEVTMRCQPILGHNTVFWYRQTMMQGLELLAYFRNRAPLDDSGMPKDRFSAEMPDATLATLKIQPSEPRDSAVYFCASGSDSPYNSPLHFGNGTRLTVT.

The V gene is TRBV27, the J gene TRBJ1-6, with 9 positions matching TRBD1. The germline CDR1 and CDR2 sequences are MNHEY and SMNVEV (reference sequence). This CDR3 is built from 17 residues. V trimming: 5 bases; J trimming: 9 bases; junction bases outside the gene matches: 14. The CDR3 reads CASSLEAYRGHGSPLHF. In DNA form, the CDR3 reads TGTGCCAGCAGTCTCGAAGCGTACAGGGGGCACGGTTCACCCCTCCACTTT.

V and J are TRBV29-1 and TRBJ2-2; 9 bases match TRBD1. CDR3 length equals 15 residues. Trimming at V came to 3 bases and at J to 4 bases, leaving 6 bases not matched to a gene. Germline CDR1 SQVTM, CDR2 ANQGSEA. The CDR3: CSVELRDRVTGELFF. CDR3 coding DNA: TGCAGCGTTGAGCTCCGGGACAGGGTCACCGGGGAGCTGTTTTTT.

The V gene is TRBV6-4, the J gene TRBJ2-3; D ambiguous. Per the germline V gene, CDR1 is MRHNA and CDR2 is SNTAGT. V shed 5 bases and J shed 1 base, with 13 bases lying between them. This CDR3 has 15 amino acids. CDR3 DNA: TGTGCCAGCAGTAAGAGATCGTTTGGCACAGATACGCAGTATTTT. This translates into CASSKRSFGTDTQYF.

Details on this clone: One end of the junction fails to match germline, which may point to a read error. In nucleotides, the CDR3 is TGTGCTAGCAGCCCGCAGGGGACAGCGCAAGAGACCCAGTACTTC. Residues: CASSPQGTAQETQYF. The rearrangement uses TRBV7-7 and TRBJ2-5; 7 positions match TRBD1. Germline V gene data show CDR1 as SSHAT and CDR2 as FNYEAQ (reference sequence). The CDR3 length is 15 residues.

The genes are TRBV6-1 and TRBJ2-7; the match to TRBD1 covers 7 bases. CDR1 and CDR2 (germline): MNHNS, SASEGT. This CDR3 is built from 15 residues. J gave up 2 bases and V 1 base, and 5 bases lay outside the gene matches. The CDR3 bases are TGTGCCAGCAGTGAAGGTCCAGGGGGTCCCTACGAGCAGTACTTC. It codes for CASSEGPGGPYEQYF.